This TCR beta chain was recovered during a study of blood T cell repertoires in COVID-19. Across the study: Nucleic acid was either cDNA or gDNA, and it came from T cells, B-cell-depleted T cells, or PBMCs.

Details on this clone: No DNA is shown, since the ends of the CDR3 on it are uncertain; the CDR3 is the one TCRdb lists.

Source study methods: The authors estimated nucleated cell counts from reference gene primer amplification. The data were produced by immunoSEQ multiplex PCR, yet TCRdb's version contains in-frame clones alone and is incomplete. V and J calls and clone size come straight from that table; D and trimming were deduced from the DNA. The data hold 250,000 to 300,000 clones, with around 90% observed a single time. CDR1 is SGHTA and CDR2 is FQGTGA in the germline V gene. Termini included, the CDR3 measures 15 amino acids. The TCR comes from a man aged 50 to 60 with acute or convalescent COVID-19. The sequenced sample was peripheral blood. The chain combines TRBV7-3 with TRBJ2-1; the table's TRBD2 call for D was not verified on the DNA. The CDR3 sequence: CASSSSGLRGNEQFF.